This T cell receptor (beta chain) derives from a study of shared clonotypes between healthy human individuals. Deletions cut 8 bases from V and 2 bases from J, with 13 bases between. The germline V gene has CDR1 MNHEY and CDR2 SVGAGI. The length of the CDR3 is 13 residues. Sequencing used immunoSEQ multiplex PCR; TCRdb keeps in-frame clones, though not all of them. The sample lists around 2,000,000 clones; approximately 95% were seen once. As defined, naive CD8 cells were CD45RO-negative and positively selected for CCR7, with terminally differentiated effector memory CD45RA+ cells excluded. Sequenced input: naive CD8+ T cells sorted from blood. This chain uses TRBV6-5 with TRBJ2-7; tentatively, D is TRBD2 (5 bases). This TCR was sampled from a man aged 18 to 30 in good health. CDR3: CASEDRETYEQYF. The CDR3 bases are TGTGCCAGCGAGGACCGGGAAACCTACGAGCAGTACTTC.